Sequencing of this TCR beta chain was carried out in a study of T cells in localized non-small cell lung cancer. This clone has a handful of counts. The antigen remains undetermined. At one end, the junction sequence differs from germline, possibly due to a read error. Study conclusions and caveats: Among the tissues sampled, uninvolved adjacent lung had the highest T cell clonality, above tumor. The study detected a median around 57 of the top 100 tumor clones in adjacent lung.

The CDR3 contains 14 residues. Assay: immunoSEQ multiplex PCR; the TCRdb copy retains only in-frame clones and omits some. The repertoire holds roughly 2,500 clones, with around 26% as singletons. The specimen was lung tumor tissue, collected before any cancer treatment. The chain links TRBV6-7 to TRBJ2-4; maybe TRBD1 (6 bases). TRBV6-7 belongs to the ORF category, with a function that is uncertain. The clonotype was recovered from a man aged 18 to 49 with stage I lung adenocarcinoma. CDR3 sequence: CASSPRQALGADLF. As DNA, the CDR3 is TGTGCCAGCAGTCCTCGACAGGCCCTCGGAGCGGATCTCTTC.